Listed here are 22 T cell receptor beta chains from one sample, sequenced in a study of OX40 agonist ivuxolimab in advanced cancers. Method: immunoSEQ multiplex PCR; TCRdb's copy keeps in-frame clones and lacks some. The table records roughly 58,000 clones, around nine tenths of them present only once. The sequencing here drew on CD4+ or CD8+ T cells sorted from blood, taken in a trial of the OX40 agonist ivuxolimab. Every receptor here comes from an adult with an advanced solid tumor such as melanoma, head and neck, liver or kidney cancer.

The chain joins TRBV7-8 to TRBJ2-2, with D maybe TRBD2 (7 bases). V shed 8 bases and J shed 5 bases, with 18 bases lying between them. This CDR3 comprises 15 residues. Germline loops: CDR1 SGHVS, CDR2 FQNEAQ. The CDR3 DNA reads TGTGCCAGCGGGGGGGGACAACCCTATACCGGGGAGCTGTTTTTT. Its translation: CASGGGQPYTGELFF. Using reference TRBV7-8 and TRBJ2-2 for the parts outside the CDR3, the full variable domain is GAGVSQSPRYKVAKRGQDVALRCDPISGHVSLFWYQQALGQGPEFLTYFQNEAQLDKSGLPSDRFFAERPEGSVSTLKIQRTQQEDSAVYLCASGGGQPYTGELFFGEGSRLTVL.

This clone came up once. The chain joins TRBV6-1 to TRBJ1-2; tentative D call: TRBD1 (6 bases). The V gene lost 6 bases and the J gene lost 4 bases, with 15 bases spanning the gap. The CDR3 has 14 residues. CDR1 MNHNS and CDR2 SASEGT come from the germline V gene. Here the CDR3 reads CASRFEQGLYGYTF. CDR3 coding DNA: TGTGCCAGCAGATTCGAACAGGGCCTCTATGGCTACACCTTC.

V gene TRBV5-1 combines with J gene TRBJ2-7, with TRBD2 identical over 12 bases. The CDR3 has 15 amino acids. V gave up 4 bases and J gave up 4 bases; unmatched junction bases: 6. From germline, CDR1 is SGHRS and CDR2 YFSETQ. CDR3 residues: CASSETSGRGYEQYF. For the CDR3, the DNA is TGCGCCAGCAGCGAGACTAGCGGGAGAGGTTACGAGCAGTACTTC.

V and J are TRBV30 and TRBJ2-3; 12 nucleotides align to TRBD1. This CDR3 has 16 amino acids. V lost 2 bases and J lost 5; bases outside the gene matches: 8. Germline-derived CDR1 and CDR2 are GTSNPN and SVGIG (reference sequence). DNA of the CDR3: TGTGCCTGGAGTCCTTGGGGACAGGGGGCGAAAGATACGCAGTATTTT. Its translation is CAWSPWGQGAKDTQYF.

The rearrangement uses TRBV5-1 and TRBJ2-3; 9 positions match TRBD2. J gave up 5 bases and V 4 bases, and 5 bases lay outside the gene matches. This CDR3 spans 14 amino acids. CDR1 and CDR2 from the germline V gene are SGHRS and YFSETQ. In DNA, the CDR3 is TGCGCCAGCAGCCAGGGACTAGCAGGAGATACGCAGTATTTT. Amino acid sequence: CASSQGLAGDTQYF.

The CDR3 nucleotides read TGTGCCAGCAGCCACTGGGGGGCAGGGGGCTACACCTTC. This gives the protein CASSHWGAGGYTF. The chain uses TRBV9 and TRBJ1-2; D is perhaps TRBD1 (6 bases). V was shortened by 4 bases and J by 8 bases, with 15 bases between the two germline ends. The CDR3 runs 13 residues. The germline CDR1 and CDR2 sequences are SGDLS and YYNGEE.

This clone has only a few counts. The chain uses TRBV5-4 and TRBJ1-3; 8 positions agree with TRBD1. This CDR3 spans 14 amino acids. V lost 1 base and J lost 6; bases outside the gene matches: 3. Germline V gene lookup returns CDR1 SGHNT and CDR2 YYREEE (reference sequence). The CDR3 loop reads CASSLTGGTNTIYF. The CDR3, as DNA: TGTGCCAGCAGCTTGACAGGGGGTACAAACACCATATATTTT.

The chain has TRBV4-2 and TRBJ1-1; TRBD1 agrees at 7 bases. V shed 0 bases and J 4 bases; nucleotides not matched to a gene: 8. The germline gives CDR1 LGHNA, CDR2 YNFKEQ. CDR3 length equals 16 residues. CDR3 residues: CASSQDRGGASTEAFF. The CDR3 DNA is TGTGCCAGCAGCCAAGATCGAGGGGGCGCGAGCACTGAAGCTTTCTTT.

The chain recombines TRBV2 with TRBJ2-3, with unresolved D. Germline V CDR1 and CDR2: SNHLY, FYNNEI. V lost 4 bases, J lost 1 base, and 9 bases lay in between. The CDR3 is made up of 14 amino acids. CDR3 nucleotide sequence: TGTGCCAGCAGTGTATGGGCTGGCACAGATACGCAGTATTTT. Its translation: CASSVWAGTDTQYF.

This chain connects TRBV19 to TRBJ1-5; D uncertain. Per the germline V gene, CDR1 is LNHDA and CDR2 is SQIVND (reference sequence). V shed 0 bases and J shed 6 bases, with 6 bases lying between them. The CDR3 length is 13 residues. CDR3 protein: CASSIDQGQPQHF. DNA of the CDR3: TGTGCCAGTAGTATAGATCAAGGTCAGCCCCAGCATTTT.

The V and J genes are TRBV5-1 and TRBJ2-7; no definite D call. V lost 0 bases to trimming and J lost 5 bases, with 6 bases between them. The CDR3 is 12 amino acids. CDR1 is SGHRS and CDR2 is YFSETQ in the germline V gene. In DNA, the CDR3 is TGCGCCAGCAGCTTGGACCGAGACGAGCAGTACTTC. Translated, it gives CASSLDRDEQYF. The whole variable domain, filled in from reference TRBV5-1 and TRBJ2-7, reads KAGVTQTPRYLIKTRGQQVTLSCSPISGHRSVSWYQQTPGQGLQFLFEYFSETQRNKGNFPGRFSGRQFSNSRSEMNVSTLELGDSALYLCASSLDRDEQYFGPGTRLTVT.

This rearrangement joins TRBV28 to TRBJ1-2; possibly TRBD1 for D (5 bases). Trimming removed 8 bases from V and 0 bases from J, with 10 bases in between. The germline gives CDR1 MDHEN, CDR2 SYDVKM. There are 13 residues in the CDR3. Written as DNA, the CDR3 is TGTGCCAGCGCCAGGGTCGCTAACTATGGCTACACCTTC. This translates into CASARVANYGYTF.

The rearrangement joins TRBV5-6 to TRBJ2-5; the match to TRBD1 covers 7 bases. CDR3 length: 15 amino acids. V was pared by 4 bases and J by 4 bases, with 10 bases of the junction left unmatched. The germline gives CDR1 SGHDT, CDR2 YYEEEE. CDR3 coding DNA: TGTGCCAGCAGCCTTAGACGGACAGGTCGAGAGACCCAGTACTTC. Translating it yields CASSLRRTGRETQYF.

The V gene is TRBV7-9, the J gene TRBJ2-7; D gene ambiguous. Per the germline V gene, CDR1 is SEHNR and CDR2 is FQNEAQ (reference sequence). The length of the CDR3 is 11 residues. Trimming cost V 8 bases and J 2 bases, with 7 bases left between them. The CDR3, as DNA: TGTGCCAGCGGCTCCCCCTACGAGCAGTACTTC. This sequence encodes CASGSPYEQYF.

For this clone: The same CDR3 is also encoded by other DNA sequences in this sample. The chain is built from TRBV30 and TRBJ2-7; D tentatively fits TRBD1 or TRBD2 (5 bases each). Trimming left V 5 bases short and J 2 bases short, with 16 bases between. The CDR3 is made up of 14 amino acids. Germline V gene lookup returns CDR1 GTSNPN and CDR2 SVGIG (reference sequence). DNA for the CDR3: TGTGCCTGGGACCCGGGGCAGTCCACCTACGAGCAGTACTTC. Protein: CAWDPGQSTYEQYF.

The gene calls are TRBV5-1 and TRBJ2-7; no clear D gene. The V gene lost 3 bases and the J gene lost 1 base, with 8 bases spanning the gap. Germline V gene sequence: CDR1 SGHRS, CDR2 YFSETQ. CDR3 size: 13 residues. The CDR3 DNA reads TGCGCCAGCAGCTGGGAACTTTCCTACGAGCAGTACTTC. Translating gives CASSWELSYEQYF.

The V call is TRBV5-6, the J call TRBJ1-2; a possible D gene is TRBD1 (6 bases). V gave up 2 bases and J gave up 7 bases, with 9 bases separating them. CDR1 and CDR2 (germline): SGHDT, YYEEEE. The CDR3 is 12 residues long. CDR3: CASSFRGGGYTF. In nucleotides, the CDR3 is TGTGCCAGCAGCTTCAGGGGTGGTGGCTACACCTTC.

The chain has TRBV5-5 and TRBJ2-2, with D hard to call. Trimming removed 5 bases at V and 5 bases at J, with 25 bases between. The CDR3 contains 18 residues. The germline CDR1 and CDR2 sequences are SGHKS and YYEKEE (reference sequence). The CDR3 DNA follows: TGTGCCAGCAGTTTTGAACCCCCCGGACCCACCGGGACCGGGGAGCTGTTTTTT. Translation: CASSFEPPGPTGTGELFF.

The chain employs TRBV6-6 and TRBJ2-2; D gene unclear. V was shortened by 4 bases and J by 5 bases, with 8 bases between the two germline ends. This CDR3 contains 13 residues. Germline assignment: CDR1 MNHNY and CDR2 SVGAGI (reference sequence). The CDR3 is CASSSPGTGELFF. The CDR3 DNA reads TGTGCCAGCAGTTCCCCGGGTACCGGGGAGCTGTTTTTT.

This chain uses TRBV2 with TRBJ2-5, with 7 bases identical to TRBD1. Germline assignment: CDR1 SNHLY and CDR2 FYNNEI. Trimming took 3 bases from V and 5 from J; bases not matched to a gene: 12. There are 16 residues in the CDR3. Here the CDR3 reads CASSDIITGARETQYF. The CDR3 nucleotides are TGTGCCAGCAGTGACATAATTACAGGGGCCCGGGAGACCCAGTACTTC.

The CDR3 spells CASQGVSGYGYTF. CDR3 coding DNA: TGTGCCAGCCAGGGGGTTTCTGGCTATGGCTACACCTTC. The chain employs TRBV28 and TRBJ1-2; 7 positions match TRBD1. The V gene end was trimmed by 8 bases and the J gene end by 4 bases; junction bases not matched to a gene: 7. The germline V gene encodes CDR1 MDHEN and CDR2 SYDVKM. This CDR3 is 13 amino acids long.

CDR3 in DNA: TGTGCCAGCAGCGTAGCAGGGATAAACACTGAAGCTTTCTTT. Translated: CASSVAGINTEAFF. V gene TRBV9 combines with J gene TRBJ1-1, with D possibly TRBD1 on 5 matching bases. V was cut by 0 bases and J by 2 bases, with 8 bases left in between. The V gene's germline CDR1 is SGDLS and CDR2 YYNGEE. This CDR3 is built from 14 residues.